This TCR beta chain was captured by sequencing in a study of shared clonotypes between healthy human individuals. Study findings and constraints: Non-shared clonotypes had lower generation probabilities than those shared by all four donors. What limited the represented genetic and exposure-history diversity was the small number of donors.

With regard to this clone: Its antigen is as yet unknown.

This table comes from immunoSEQ multiplex PCR, and its TCRdb copy is limited to in-frame clones, with some not included. This table has about 1,500,000 clones, roughly 95% appearing once. Germline trimming cut 3 bases from V and 3 bases from J; bases unmatched to any gene: 5. Germline V CDR1 and CDR2: SGHVS, FNYEAQ. The CDR3 runs to 16 residues. Sequenced: naive CD4+ T cells sorted from blood. Subset noted: CD45RA+ positively selected. This clonotype was obtained from a man aged 25-40 years in good health. This rearrangement joins TRBV7-6 to TRBJ2-2; 9 nucleotides match TRBD1. CDR3 nucleotides: TGTGCCAGCAGCTTGCGACAGGGGGTTGACACCGGGGAGCTGTTTTTT. Its translation is CASSLRQGVDTGELFF.